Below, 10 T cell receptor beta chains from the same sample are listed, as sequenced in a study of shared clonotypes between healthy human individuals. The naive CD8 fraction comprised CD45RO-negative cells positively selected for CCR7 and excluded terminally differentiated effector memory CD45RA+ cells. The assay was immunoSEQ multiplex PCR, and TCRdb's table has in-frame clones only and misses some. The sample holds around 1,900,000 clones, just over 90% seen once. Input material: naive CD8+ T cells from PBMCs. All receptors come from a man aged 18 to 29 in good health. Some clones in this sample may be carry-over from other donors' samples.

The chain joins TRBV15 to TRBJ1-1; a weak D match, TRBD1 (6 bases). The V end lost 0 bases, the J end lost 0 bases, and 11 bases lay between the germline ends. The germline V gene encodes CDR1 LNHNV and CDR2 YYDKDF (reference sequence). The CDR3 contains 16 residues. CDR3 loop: CATSRDFQGLNTEAFF. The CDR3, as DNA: TGTGCCACCAGCAGAGATTTTCAGGGGTTGAACACTGAAGCTTTCTTT.

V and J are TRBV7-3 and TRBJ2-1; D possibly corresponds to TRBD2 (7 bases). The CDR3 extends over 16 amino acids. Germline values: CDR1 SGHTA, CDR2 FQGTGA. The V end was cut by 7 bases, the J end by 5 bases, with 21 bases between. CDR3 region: CASTLGGLAENNEQFF. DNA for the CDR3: TGTGCCAGCACCCTCGGGGGCCTAGCGGAGAACAATGAGCAGTTCTTC.

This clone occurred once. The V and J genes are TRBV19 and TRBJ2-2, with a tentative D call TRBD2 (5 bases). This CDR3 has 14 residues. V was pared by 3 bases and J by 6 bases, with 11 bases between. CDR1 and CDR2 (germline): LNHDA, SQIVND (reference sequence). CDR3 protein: CASSIASIPGELFF. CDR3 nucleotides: TGTGCCAGTAGTATTGCTAGCATCCCCGGGGAGCTGTTTTTT.

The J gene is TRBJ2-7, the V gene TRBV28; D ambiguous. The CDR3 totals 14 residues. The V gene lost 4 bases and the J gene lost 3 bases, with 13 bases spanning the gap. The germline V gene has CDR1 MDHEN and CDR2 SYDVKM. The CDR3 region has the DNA TGTGCCAGCAGTTCTACGGGCGATTACTACGAGCAGTACTTC. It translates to CASSSTGDYYEQYF. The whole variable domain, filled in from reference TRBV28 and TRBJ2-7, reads DVKVTQSSRYLVKRTGEKVFLECVQDMDHENMFWYRQDPGLGLRLIYFSYDVKMKEKGDIPEGYSVSREKKERFSLILESASTNQTSMYLCASSSTGDYYEQYFGPGTRLTVT.

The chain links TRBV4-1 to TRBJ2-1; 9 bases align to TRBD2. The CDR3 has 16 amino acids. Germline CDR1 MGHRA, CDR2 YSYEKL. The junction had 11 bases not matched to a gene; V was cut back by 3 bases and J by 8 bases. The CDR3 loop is CASSQGPSAGGHEQFF. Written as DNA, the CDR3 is TGCGCCAGCAGCCAGGGTCCCTCAGCGGGAGGACATGAGCAGTTCTTC.

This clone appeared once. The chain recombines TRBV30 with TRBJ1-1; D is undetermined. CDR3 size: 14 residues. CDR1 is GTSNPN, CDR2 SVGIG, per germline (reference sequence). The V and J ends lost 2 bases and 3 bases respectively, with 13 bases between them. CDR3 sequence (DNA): TGTGCCTGGAGTCCTACGGGGTTGGACACTGAAGCTTTCTTT. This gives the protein CAWSPTGLDTEAFF.

The chain's CDR3 is CASSLESGPEQYF. The CDR3 region has the DNA TGTGCCAGCAGCTTGGAATCGGGGCCCGAGCAGTACTTC. The rearrangement links TRBV5-6 to TRBJ2-7; D assignment may be TRBD1 or TRBD2 (5 bases each). The V gene's germline CDR1 is SGHDT and CDR2 YYEEEE. The CDR3 spans 13 residues. V was pared by 0 bases and J by 6 bases, with 10 bases between.

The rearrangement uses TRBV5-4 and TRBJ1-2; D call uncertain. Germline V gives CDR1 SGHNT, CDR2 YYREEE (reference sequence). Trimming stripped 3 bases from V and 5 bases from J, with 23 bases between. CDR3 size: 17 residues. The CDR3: CASSWTLETGRRYGYTF. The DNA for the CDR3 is TGTGCCAGCAGCTGGACGTTAGAAACCGGGAGAAGATATGGCTACACCTTC.

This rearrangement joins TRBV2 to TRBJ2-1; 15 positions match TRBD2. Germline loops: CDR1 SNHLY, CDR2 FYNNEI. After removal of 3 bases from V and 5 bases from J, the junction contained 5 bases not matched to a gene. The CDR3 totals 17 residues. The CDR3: CASSDGLAGGMNNEQFF. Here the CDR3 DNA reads TGTGCCAGCAGTGACGGACTAGCGGGAGGGATGAACAATGAGCAGTTCTTC.

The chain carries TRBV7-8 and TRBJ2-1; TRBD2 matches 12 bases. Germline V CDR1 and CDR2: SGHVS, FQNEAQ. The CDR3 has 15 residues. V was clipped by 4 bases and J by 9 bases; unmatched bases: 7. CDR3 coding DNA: TGTGCCAGCAGCTCCTGGACTAGCGGGAAAGGTGAGCAGTTCTTC. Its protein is CASSSWTSGKGEQFF.